This is a list of T cell receptor beta chains from one sample in a study of shared clonotypes between healthy human individuals. Clones were sequenced by immunoSEQ multiplex PCR, and TCRdb holds only the in-frame ones, with some missing. The sample records around 1.4 million clones, around 98.5% being singletons. The specimen sequenced was naive CD4+ T cells sorted from blood. These receptors all come from a man aged 30-40 years in good health. Each CDR3 is given with its conserved first and last residue. Fields, in order: V gene, clone size, J gene, D gene, CDR3 protein, CDR3 DNA. D genes are given only for firm matches. Not every row has a clone size; where given, it reads once, few, many or a size class.

>TRBV4-2|.|TRBJ2-7|TRBD1
CASSPTDREYEQYF
TGTGCCAGCAGCCCAACGGACAGGGAATACGAGCAGTACTTC
>TRBV5-1|.|TRBJ1-1|TRBD1
CASSSRDRGTDTEAFF
TGCGCCAGCAGCTCCCGGGACAGGGGAACGGACACTGAAGCTTTCTTT
>TRBV19|.|TRBJ1-5|.
CASRYSNQPQHF
TGTGCCAGCCGTTATAGCAATCAGCCCCAGCATTTT
>TRBV9|once|TRBJ1-2|.
CASSVGIESANYGYTF
TGTGCCAGCAGCGTAGGTATAGAATCAGCGAACTATGGCTACACCTTC
>TRBV28|.|TRBJ2-3|TRBD2
CASSPGLAGIVTDTQYF
TGTGCCAGCAGTCCAGGACTAGCGGGAATCGTCACAGATACGCAGTATTTT
>TRBV28|.|TRBJ1-2|.
CASSLGNPWSGTDYGYTF
TGTGCCAGCAGTTTAGGTAACCCTTGGTCCGGGACCGACTATGGCTACACCTTC
>TRBV6-5|once|TRBJ2-7|TRBD1
CASSYSRDSSYEQYF
TGTGCCAGCAGTTACTCTCGGGACAGCTCCTACGAGCAGTACTTC
>TRBV2|.|TRBJ2-7|.
CASSGEVLRLPSEQYF
TGTGCCAGCAGTGGGGAAGTTCTACGTCTACCGTCCGAGCAGTACTTC
>TRBV1|.|TRBJ2-1|.
CTSSQGLAGNNEQFF
TGCACCAGCAGCCAAGGACTAGCGGGTAACAATGAGCAGTTCTTC
>TRBV5-1|.|TRBJ2-7|TRBD2
CASSPTGQGGTSGSADEQYF
TGCGCCAGCAGCCCTACCGGACAGGGGGGGACTAGCGGGAGCGCGGACGAGCAGTACTTC
>TRBV28|.|TRBJ2-7|TRBD1
CASSYKDREQYF
TGTGCCAGCAGTTATAAGGACAGGGAGCAGTACTTC
>TRBV5-4|.|TRBJ2-7|.
CASNAAGKWGSYEQYF
TGTGCCAGCAATGCTGCGGGGAAATGGGGCTCCTACGAGCAGTACTTC
>TRBV5-1|.|TRBJ2-5|.
CASTQRGGQETQYF
TGCGCCAGCACCCAAAGGGGCGGCCAAGAGACCCAGTACTTC